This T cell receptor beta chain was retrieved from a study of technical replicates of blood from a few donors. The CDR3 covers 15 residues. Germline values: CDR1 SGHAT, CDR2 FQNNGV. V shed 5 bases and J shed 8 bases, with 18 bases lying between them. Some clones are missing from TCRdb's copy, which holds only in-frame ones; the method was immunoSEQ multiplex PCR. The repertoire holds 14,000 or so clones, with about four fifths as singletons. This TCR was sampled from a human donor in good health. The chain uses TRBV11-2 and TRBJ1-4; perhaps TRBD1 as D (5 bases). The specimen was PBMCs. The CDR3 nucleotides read TGTGCCAGCAGCGTCAACGTGGTGGGGGGAGAAAAACTGTTTTTT. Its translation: CASSVNVVGGEKLFF. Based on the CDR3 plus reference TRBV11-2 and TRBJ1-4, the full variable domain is EAGVAQSPRYKIIEKRQSVAFWCNPISGHATLYWYQQILGQGPKLLIQFQNNGVVDDSQLPKDRFSAERLKGVDSTLKIQPAKLEDSAVYLCASSVNVVGGEKLFFGSGTQLSVL.